This T cell receptor (beta chain) is from a study of T cell repertoires in cytomegalovirus infection. Study-wide context: Public signatures in TCR beta pointed to CMV infection and matching HLA type.

A word on this clonotype: Its antigen is not identified.

Germline V gene sequence: CDR1 MNHGY, CDR2 SAAAGT. V lost 6 bases, J lost 6 bases, and 14 bases lay in between. This CDR3 has 13 amino acids. Regarding the study as a whole: Frequencies of public TCR beta families were cumulated, and this identified carriers of CMV plus the relevant HLA.

TCRdb reprocessed the reads via MiXCR and lists one record per CDR3 protein. The repertoire includes about 740,000 distinct CDR3 sequences, roughly 35% of them detected once, and roughly 2.8% sits in the top ten. The TCR originated in a human donor in good health (CMV status not recorded). Some clones in this sample may be carry-over from other donors' samples. Sequenced material: PBMCs. The chain joins TRBV6-8 to TRBJ1-1, with D possibly TRBD1 on 5 matching bases. CDR3 protein: CASSQNKGSEAFF. In DNA form, the CDR3 reads TGTGCCAGCAGCCAAAACAAGGGGTCTGAAGCTTTCTTT.